This T cell receptor beta chain comes out of a study of blood T cells in healthy people across ages. V was pared by 3 bases and J by 3 bases, with 12 bases between. This CDR3 has 15 amino acids. Germline lookup yields CDR1 MGHRA and CDR2 YSYEKL. Notes on the study in general: TCR beta diversity tracked closely with naive T cell percentage. Total diversity from one million sequenced T cells was likely underestimated.

A word on this clonotype: Its specificity is not known.

A second PCR, run for about 7 to 12 cycles, used a sample-barcoded 5' primer plus a J-beta primer mix. TCRdb used MiXCR to reprocess the 5' RACE reads, holding one entry per CDR3 protein. The sample has some 550,000 distinct CDR3 sequences, 45% to 55% seen once. Sequencing input: blood. V gene TRBV4-1 combines with J gene TRBJ1-5; no clear D. The sequence derives from a man of 80 years or more in good health. The CDR3 sequence: CASSHYGSDNQPQHF. The CDR3 DNA reads TGCGCCAGCAGCCATTATGGGAGTGACAATCAGCCCCAGCATTTT.